The 7 T cell receptor beta chains below come from one sample, sequenced in a study of shared clonotypes between healthy human individuals (dated by TCRdb to the early 2020s). The library was generated by the immunoSEQ multiplex PCR assay. Not all clones reach the TCRdb copy of this immuneACCESS table, which keeps in-frame sequences only. Checked studies attribute under half of the gap to unresolved V genes and leave the rest unexplained. For this sample there are hundreds of thousands of clones; about 74% appear just once. The ten largest clones add up to less than 2% of the sample. Sequencing was done on a sample of memory CD4+ T cells sorted from blood. The sample's cell subset or site label, in plain terms: CD45RA-negative fraction. The receptors were sampled from a woman in her 30s in good health.

V gene TRBV2 combines with J gene TRBJ1-4; D is undetermined. The germline CDR1 and CDR2 sequences are SNHLY and FYNNEI. V shed 3 bases and J shed 7 bases, with 9 bases lying between them. CDR3 length equals 13 residues. CDR3 DNA: TGTGCCAGCAGTGAGGCCCCTAGTGAAAAACTGTTTTTT. Amino acids: CASSEAPSEKLFF.

V gene TRBV29-1 combines with J gene TRBJ1-1, with a weak D call TRBD1 (5 bases). V gave up 7 bases and J gave up 1 base, with 13 bases separating them. This CDR3 region has 13 residues. The germline V gene has CDR1 SQVTM and CDR2 ANQGSEA. CDR3 coding DNA: TGCAGCGCTTGCCCCGGGGGGAACACTGAAGCTTTCTTT. Protein product: CSACPGGNTEAFF.

The rearrangement links TRBV27 to TRBJ2-7; D gene unclear. The CDR3 spans 11 residues. Germline-derived CDR1 and CDR2 are MNHEY and SMNVEV (reference sequence). Trimming stripped 4 bases from V and 4 bases from J, with 5 bases between. The CDR3: CASSSKYEQYF. The CDR3 region has the DNA TGTGCCAGCAGTTCAAAGTACGAGCAGTACTTC.

This clone was counted only a few times. The chain couples TRBV5-1 to TRBJ2-2, with 10 bases fitting TRBD1. The CDR3 loop spans 15 amino acids. V was pared by 7 bases and J by 3 bases, with 6 bases of the junction left unmatched. Germline loops: CDR1 SGHRS, CDR2 YFSETQ. The CDR3 loop is CASGTGQGHTGELFF. CDR3 nucleotides: TGCGCCAGCGGTACGGGACAGGGGCACACCGGGGAGCTGTTTTTT.

V usage is TRBV7-9 and J usage is TRBJ1-1, with 8 bases aligning to TRBD1. In germline, CDR1 is SEHNR, CDR2 FQNEAQ (reference sequence). The ends lost 5 bases at V and 2 bases at J; junction bases unmatched: 7. There are 15 residues in the CDR3. Here the CDR3 reads CASSLASGGNTEAFF. The CDR3 nucleotides read TGTGCCAGCAGCCTGGCCTCAGGGGGCAACACTGAAGCTTTCTTT.

The CDR3 region is CASRRTGDYNEQFF. The CDR3 DNA follows: TGCGCCAGCAGACGTACCGGGGACTACAATGAGCAGTTCTTC. The V and J genes are TRBV10-2 and TRBJ2-1; a weak D match, TRBD2 (5 bases). CDR3 size: 14 residues. Germline CDR1 and CDR2: WSHSY and SAAADI. V was pared by 6 bases and J by 3 bases, with 12 bases between.

In its sample, this clone was seen many times. The V gene is TRBV7-2, the J gene TRBJ2-5; D gene ambiguous. This CDR3 contains 14 residues. Per the germline V gene, CDR1 is SGHTA and CDR2 is FQGNSA. The V and J ends lost 5 bases and 2 bases respectively, with 12 bases between them. CDR3 sequence (DNA): TGTGCCAGCAGCGAGGACGCAGGACAAGAGACCCAGTACTTC. Translated: CASSEDAGQETQYF.